Described below is a single TCR beta chain sequence and its context. Its antigen remains unidentified. This specimen comes from a study of molecular identifiers for immune sequencing clone quantification. One entry per CDR3 protein results from TCRdb running MiXCR on the PCR reads. The sample includes some 580,000 distinct CDR3 sequences, roughly 27% of them seen just once. Study observations and caveats: The sizes of highly expanded clones could be underestimated when identical TCR molecules share a barcode.

Libraries from naive CD8 cells were generated from approximately 20,000 to 1,000,000 sorted cells (with 10%, 30% or 50% RNA). Source material: naive CD8+ T cells from blood, with Jurkat cell RNA spiked in. As for subset: FACS-sorted CD8+CD4-CCR7+CD45RA+ naive T cells. The TCR was taken from a human donor in good health. Some libraries in this study had Jurkat cell RNA spiked in.

The DNA for the CDR3 is TGTGCCAGTAGTTCAGTGACTAGCGGACCAATCTACGAGCAGTACTTC. Its protein is CASSSVTSGPIYEQYF. The chain employs TRBV19 and TRBJ2-7, with 9 bases lining up with TRBD2. CDR3 length equals 16 residues. V was pared by 5 bases and J by 3 bases, with 11 bases of the junction left unmatched. Looked up from germline, CDR1 is LNHDA and CDR2 is SQIVND (reference sequence).